This is a list of T cell receptor beta chains from one sample in a study of blood T cell repertoires in COVID-19. Here immunoSEQ multiplex PCR was the method, and the copy in TCRdb shows in-frame clones only, minus some. The table shows 250,000 to 350,000 clones, with roughly 90% occurring only once. Sequencing was performed on peripheral blood. The receptors stem from a man between 25 and 39 years old with acute or convalescent COVID-19. The CDR3 runs from the conserved cysteine through the conserved F or W. Each record gives: clone size, V gene, J gene, D gene, CDR3 protein, CDR3 DNA. A D gene is named only where the DNA matches it firmly. Some rows mark clone size as missing; the rest say once, few, many or name a class of expanded clone.

-	TRBV2	TRBJ2-3	-	CASSELETDTQYF	TGTGCCAGCAGTGAATTGGAGACAGATACGCAGTATTTT
-	TRBV28	TRBJ1-4	-	CASSVLGAGKLFF	TGTGCCAGCAGTGTCTTGGGGGCTGGAAAACTGTTTTTT
-	TRBV28	TRBJ2-7	-	CASSAAGAGTYEQYF	TGTGCCAGCAGCGCTGCAGGGGCAGGGACCTACGAGCAGTACTTC
-	TRBV5-1	TRBJ2-6	-	CASSLDGTRVFSGANVLTF	TGCGCCAGCAGCTTGGATGGGACAAGGGTTTTCTCTGGGGCCAACGTCCTGACTTTC
-	TRBV30	TRBJ2-6	-	CAWKPTDPFRRRANVLTF	TGTGCCTGGAAGCCTACAGACCCTTTTAGGCGTAGGGCCAACGTCCTGACTTTC
-	TRBV28	TRBJ1-5	-	CASSLGGPQHF	TGTGCCAGCAGTTTAGGAGGGCCCCAGCATTTT
-	TRBV7-9	TRBJ1-2	-	CASSPRGNYGYTF	TGTGCCAGCAGCCCCAGGGGTAACTATGGCTACACCTTC
-	TRBV27	TRBJ1-4	TRBD1	CASSARTGLNEKLFF	TGTGCCAGCAGTGCCAGGACAGGGCTTAATGAAAAACTGTTTTTT
-	TRBV5-6	TRBJ2-5	-	CASRPNRFEETQYF	TGTGCCAGCAGACCAAACAGGTTTGAAGAGACCCAGTACTTC
few	TRBV29-1	TRBJ2-2	-	CSVEGQGAAGELFF	TGCAGCGTTGAAGGGCAGGGCGCGGCCGGGGAGCTGTTTTTT
-	TRBV6-5	TRBJ2-7	-	CASRAGASSYEQYF	TGTGCCAGCAGGGCAGGGGCCTCCTCCTACGAGCAGTACTTC
-	TRBV5-1	TRBJ2-5	TRBD2	CASSLETSGRRRGETQYF	TGCGCCAGCAGCTTGGAGACTAGCGGGAGGAGGCGAGGGGAGACCCAGTACTTC
-	TRBV5-1	TRBJ2-3	TRBD2	CASSLVASGVSTDTQYF	TGCGCCAGCAGCTTGGTGGCTAGCGGGGTGAGCACAGATACGCAGTATTTT
-	TRBV7-3	TRBJ1-1	TRBD1	CASSSKLAGGYNTEAFF	TGTGCCAGCAGCTCAAAACTGGCAGGGGGTTACAACACTGAAGCTTTCTTT
-	TRBV11-2	TRBJ1-2	TRBD1	CASSLQPARTGSVF	TGTGCCAGCAGCTTACAACCGGCCCGGACAGGGTCGGTCTTC
-	TRBV7-9	TRBJ2-1	TRBD2	CASSLGYSGRAVRNEQFF	TGTGCCAGCAGCTTAGGGTACAGCGGGAGGGCCGTACGCAATGAGCAGTTCTTC
few	TRBV27	TRBJ2-5	TRBD2	CASGGGGRETQYF	TGTGCCAGCGGTGGGGGAGGGAGAGAGACCCAGTACTTC
-	TRBV11-2	TRBJ1-5	-	CASSQGYSNQPQHF	TGTGCCAGCAGTCAGGGGTATAGCAATCAGCCCCAGCATTTT
-	TRBV27	TRBJ1-4	-	CASSLGGATNEKLFF	TGTGCCAGCAGTTTAGGAGGGGCAACTAATGAAAAACTGTTTTTT
-	TRBV6-6	TRBJ2-7	-	CASSYLRANPTYEQYF	TGTGCCAGCAGTTATCTCAGGGCCAATCCAACCTACGAGCAGTACTTC
-	TRBV19	TRBJ2-5	TRBD2	CASSILAGGEETQYF	TGTGCCAGTAGTATTCTAGCGGGGGGGGAAGAGACCCAGTACTTC
once	TRBV3-1/TRBV3-2	TRBJ2-5	-	CASSQGGTRETQYF	TGTGCCAGCAGCCAAGGCGGGACTCGGGAGACCCAGTACTTC
-	TRBV28	TRBJ2-3	-	CASSSATASTDTQYF	TGTGCCAGCAGTTCGGCGACAGCTAGCACAGATACGCAGTATTTT
-	TRBV6-6	TRBJ2-7	-	CASSYSRDSYEQYF	TGTGCCAGCAGTTACTCGAGGGACTCCTACGAGCAGTACTTC
-	TRBV6-1	TRBJ1-5	-	CASSEWSQSSNQPQHF	TGTGCCAGCAGTGAATGGAGCCAGAGTAGCAATCAGCCCCAGCATTTT